The 28 T cell receptor beta chains in this list originate from one sample, sequenced in a study of cytomegalovirus exposure and HLA in healthy donors. It was with 60 Vbeta and 13 Jbeta primers that the PCR ran. Data came from immunoSEQ multiplex PCR; TCRdb stores just in-frame clones and leaves some out. The sample lists about 130,000 clones; over 75% were seen once. Material for sequencing was PBMCs. The source is a man aged 30 to 39 in good health and CMV-seronegative.

This clone was recorded once. The chain uses TRBV4-3 and TRBJ2-5; 11 bases line up with TRBD2. Matching the DNA end better, TRBJ2-7 makes the J call doubtful. The CDR3 is made up of 15 amino acids. Per germline, CDR1 LGHNA and CDR2 YSLEER. The CDR3 sequence is CASSYYGLAGYEQYF. CDR3 DNA: TGCGCCAGCAGCTACTACGGACTAGCGGGCTACGAGCAGTACTTC.

The chain employs TRBV5-1 and TRBJ1-3; tentatively, D is TRBD1 (5 bases). From germline, CDR1 is SGHRS and CDR2 YFSETQ. This CDR3 has 14 amino acids. V was cut by 4 bases and J by 4 bases, with 12 bases left in between. The CDR3 here is CASSLEGLGNTIYF. CDR3 coding DNA: TGCGCCAGCAGCCTGGAGGGGCTCGGAAACACCATATATTTT.

This chain links TRBV2 with TRBJ1-1, with a tentative D call TRBD1 (6 bases). The V gene's germline CDR1 is SNHLY and CDR2 FYNNEI. V lost 7 bases, J lost 0 bases, and 12 bases lay in between. The CDR3 consists of 14 residues. The DNA for the CDR3 is TGTGCCAGCAACCAGGACAGCATGAACACTGAAGCTTTCTTT. Protein: CASNQDSMNTEAFF.

The chain uses TRBV10-3 and TRBJ2-7; 8 bases are a match to TRBD2. The germline V gene has CDR1 ENHRY and CDR2 SYGVKD. The CDR3 has 14 amino acids. J lost 4 bases, V lost 9 bases, and 11 bases had no gene match. In DNA, the CDR3 is TGTGCCATAGGCCCAGCGGGAGCAACGTACGAGCAGTACTTC. This translates into CAIGPAGATYEQYF.

By share, this clone counts as large. V gene TRBV10-3 combines with J gene TRBJ2-1; 7 nucleotides align to TRBD2. Trimming cost V 10 bases and J 7 bases; bases outside gene matches: 13. CDR1 and CDR2 from the germline V gene are ENHRY and SYGVKD. CDR3 length: 14 residues. This CDR3 is CATDEGGPENEQFF. CDR3 DNA: TGTGCCACCGATGAGGGAGGGCCCGAAAATGAGCAGTTCTTC.

There are a few counts of this clone. This chain links TRBV6-1 with TRBJ2-1; 8 nucleotides line up with TRBD1. The CDR3 totals 15 residues. Per the germline V gene, CDR1 is MNHNS and CDR2 is SASEGT. V was pared by 2 bases and J by 3 bases, with 3 bases of the junction left unmatched. The CDR3 DNA follows: TGTGCCAGCAGTGAAACAACAGGGGGCTACAATGAGCAGTTCTTC. Translating gives CASSETTGGYNEQFF.

Here the CDR3 reads CASGPPTLRVYYEQYF. In DNA form, the CDR3 reads TGTGCTAGTGGCCCCCCGACTCTCAGGGTTTACTACGAGCAGTACTTC. The J gene is TRBJ2-7, the V gene TRBV12-5, with a tentative D call TRBD1 (5 bases). The CDR3 totals 16 residues. Germline assignment: CDR1 LGHNT and CDR2 FRNRAP. The ends were cut back, 6 bases at V and 3 bases at J, with 21 bases in the middle.

The rearrangement joins TRBV10-3 to TRBJ1-2, with unresolved D. Between the trimmed V and J ends, which lost 3 bases and 3 bases, there was a span of 11 bases. Per germline, CDR1 ENHRY and CDR2 SYGVKD. This CDR3 has 14 residues. Here the CDR3 reads CAISERDSDYGYTF. The CDR3 DNA reads TGTGCCATCAGTGAACGGGATTCAGACTATGGCTACACCTTC.

J is TRBJ1-1 and V is TRBV7-2; no reliable D call. The V end lost 3 bases, the J end lost 0 bases, and 11 bases lay between the germline ends. This CDR3 region has 15 residues. In germline, CDR1 is SGHTA, CDR2 FQGNSA. The CDR3 DNA reads as TGTGCCAGCAGCTTCCTTGGAGGCATGAACACTGAAGCTTTCTTT. It is translated as CASSFLGGMNTEAFF.

The CDR3: CATSRGALGFEQYF. CDR3 coding DNA: TGTGCCACCAGCAGGGGGGCGTTGGGCTTCGAGCAGTACTTC. V gene TRBV15 combines with J gene TRBJ2-7; D might be TRBD1 (6 bases). In germline, CDR1 is LNHNV, CDR2 YYDKDF (reference sequence). Trimming stripped 3 bases from V and 6 bases from J, with 15 bases between. The CDR3 consists of 14 residues.

The sample holds a few counts of this clone. The chain couples TRBV4-3 to TRBJ2-7; TRBD2 matches at 9 bases. J lost 7 bases, V lost 3 bases, and 13 bases had no gene match. The CDR3 length is 16 residues. Per the germline V gene, CDR1 is LGHNA and CDR2 is YSLEER. The CDR3 coding sequence is TGCGCCAGCAGCCAGGCAATTGCGGGAGGGCCTGGGGAGCAGTACTTC. Its translation: CASSQAIAGGPGEQYF.

The rearrangement links TRBV6-6 to TRBJ1-1; 7 bases are shared with TRBD1. The length of the CDR3 is 16 residues. The germline gives CDR1 MNHNY, CDR2 SVGAGI (reference sequence). Losses at the gene ends were 2 bases for V and 11 bases for J; bases not matched to a gene: 17. CDR3 protein: CASSYPQGVGVMKAFF. The CDR3 DNA follows: TGTGCCAGCAGTTACCCCCAGGGGGTGGGGGTCATGAAGGCTTTCTTT.

This rearrangement joins TRBV6-1 to TRBJ2-2, with TRBD2 identical over 9 bases. Trimming at V came to 4 bases and at J to 4 bases, leaving 7 bases not matched to a gene. The germline V gene encodes CDR1 MNHNS and CDR2 SASEGT. The CDR3 length is 16 residues. The CDR3: CASSGVREGPTGELFF. CDR3 nucleotide sequence: TGTGCCAGCAGTGGGGTGCGGGAGGGCCCCACCGGGGAGCTGTTTTTT.

The chain has TRBV7-8 and TRBJ1-1; 9 bases align to TRBD1. Germline V CDR1 and CDR2: SGHVS, FQNEAQ. J gave up 8 bases and V 5 bases, and 9 bases lay outside the gene matches. CDR3 length equals 14 residues. The CDR3 sequence is CASSARTGAGEAFF. As DNA, the CDR3 is TGTGCCAGCAGCGCAAGGACAGGGGCCGGCGAAGCTTTCTTT.

The rearrangement uses TRBV20-1 and TRBJ1-1; D gene unclear. Per the germline V gene, CDR1 is DFQATT and CDR2 is SNEGSKA (reference sequence). CDR3 length: 11 residues. Trimming stripped 7 bases from V and 10 bases from J, with 16 bases between. CDR3 loop: CSGSHGEGAFF. In DNA, the CDR3 is TGCAGTGGCTCCCACGGGGAGGGAGCTTTCTTT.

The rearrangement uses TRBV27 and TRBJ2-5; tentatively, D is TRBD1 (5 bases). V was clipped by 4 bases and J by 3 bases, with 9 bases between them. CDR1 and CDR2 from the germline V gene are MNHEY and SMNVEV (reference sequence). The CDR3 has 13 amino acids. CDR3 sequence: CASSYLGEETQYF. Written as DNA, the CDR3 is TGTGCCAGCAGTTATTTAGGGGAAGAGACCCAGTACTTC.

CDR3 DNA: TGTGCCAGCAGCGTAGTTTCCGGGAAGGGCACTGAAGCTTTCTTT. Protein sequence: CASSVVSGKGTEAFF. The chain uses TRBV9 and TRBJ1-1; D remains unclear. V lost 0 bases and J 4 bases, leaving 13 bases between the germline ends. The germline gives CDR1 SGDLS, CDR2 YYNGEE. The CDR3 loop spans 15 amino acids.

The gene calls are TRBV27 and TRBJ1-2; 8 bases fit TRBD1. With V trimmed by 5 bases and J by 7 bases, 12 bases remained unmatched. The CDR3 extends over 15 amino acids. Germline loops: CDR1 MNHEY, CDR2 SMNVEV (reference sequence). The CDR3 coding sequence is TGTGCCAGCAGTGGCCTCCAGGGGGCAATGGCTGGCTACACCTTC. This translates into CASSGLQGAMAGYTF.

The CDR3 region is CASSPWTGSHEQYF. In DNA, the CDR3 is TGTGCCAGCAGCCCATGGACAGGGAGCCACGAGCAGTACTTC. The gene calls are TRBV9 and TRBJ2-7; TRBD1 matches 8 bases. The CDR3 length is 14 residues. Germline V gene lookup returns CDR1 SGDLS and CDR2 YYNGEE. Losses at the gene ends were 4 bases for V and 5 bases for J; bases not matched to a gene: 8.

This chain joins TRBV14 and TRBJ2-3; the D gene is possibly TRBD2 (6 bases). CDR1 is SGHDN and CDR2 is FVKESK in the germline V gene. V lost 1 base, J lost 6 bases, and 14 bases lay in between. CDR3 length equals 15 residues. CDR3 sequence reads: CASSQGGRYMDTQYF. The CDR3 DNA sequence: TGTGCCAGCAGCCAAGGAGGGAGGTATATGGATACGCAGTATTTT. Full variable domain (remainder filled in from reference TRBV14 and TRBJ2-3): EAGVTQFPSHSVIEKGQTVTLRCDPISGHDNLYWYRRVMGKEIKFLLHFVKESKQDESGMPNNRFLAERTGGTYSTLKVQPAELEDSGVYFCASSQGGRYMDTQYFGPGTRLTVL.

The chain recombines TRBV4-2 with TRBJ1-2; 7 nucleotides align to TRBD1. The V segment lost 3 bases and the J segment 2 bases; nucleotides outside the gene matches: 3. CDR3 length: 14 amino acids. Germline lookup yields CDR1 LGHNA and CDR2 YNFKEQ. The CDR3 bases are TGTGCCAGCAGCCAGGAACAGGGGAACTATGGCTACACCTTC. It codes for CASSQEQGNYGYTF.

Only a few counts were recorded for this clone. The chain is built from TRBV6-5 and TRBJ2-7, with a tentative D call TRBD1 (6 bases). This CDR3 has 14 residues. The germline V gene has CDR1 MNHEY and CDR2 SVGAGI. Trimming left V 7 bases short and J 3 bases short, with 16 bases between. The CDR3 spells CASTNPQGNYEQYF. In DNA, the CDR3 is TGTGCCAGCACCAACCCCCAGGGGAACTACGAGCAGTACTTC.

The chain couples TRBV5-6 to TRBJ2-5; 10 positions match TRBD2. Trimming removed 3 bases from V and 2 bases from J; junction bases left unmatched: 7. The germline V gene encodes CDR1 SGHDT and CDR2 YYEEEE. CDR3 length: 16 amino acids. This CDR3 is CASSSLSGGQQETQYF. The CDR3 DNA reads as TGTGCCAGCAGCTCCCTTAGCGGGGGGCAGCAAGAGACCCAGTACTTC.

The chain joins TRBV5-4 to TRBJ1-1; 8 bases match TRBD1. V was clipped by 4 bases and J by 3 bases; unmatched bases: 8. The CDR3 spans 15 residues. The germline V gene encodes CDR1 SGHNT and CDR2 YYREEE (reference sequence). CDR3 sequence: CASSGFRGRDTEAFF. The CDR3 DNA reads as TGTGCCAGCAGCGGATTCAGGGGGCGAGACACTGAAGCTTTCTTT. Together with reference TRBV5-4 and TRBJ1-1, the CDR3 gives the full variable domain: ETGVTQSPTHLIKTRGQQVTLRCSSQSGHNTVSWYQQALGQGPQFIFQYYREEENGRGNFPPRFSGLQFPNYSSELNVNALELDDSALYLCASSGFRGRDTEAFFGQGTRLTVV.

The chain recombines TRBV5-1 with TRBJ2-1, with D possibly matching TRBD2 (6 bases). The CDR3 spans 13 residues. CDR1 and CDR2 (germline): SGHRS, YFSETQ. The V and J ends lost 3 bases and 4 bases respectively, with 8 bases between them. CDR3: CASSSGTYNEQFF. Here the CDR3 DNA reads TGCGCCAGCAGCTCCGGGACTTACAATGAGCAGTTCTTC.

J is TRBJ2-4 and V is TRBV28; 7 bases agree with TRBD1. Trimming took 2 bases from V and 6 from J; bases not matched to a gene: 4. Germline V lookup: CDR1 MDHEN, CDR2 SYDVKM. This CDR3 contains 14 residues. DNA of the CDR3: TGTGCCAGCAGTTTAAGGAACAGGGGAAACATTCAGTACTTC. The encoded protein is CASSLRNRGNIQYF.

V and J are TRBV4-3 and TRBJ2-3, with no clear D. Germline V gene sequence: CDR1 LGHNA, CDR2 YSLEER. V lost 0 bases and J lost 5, with 15 bases in between. This CDR3 contains 16 residues. Here the CDR3 reads CASSQDHMVLLDTQYF. The CDR3 DNA is TGCGCCAGCAGCCAAGATCATATGGTACTGTTAGATACGCAGTATTTT.

The chain couples TRBV29-1 to TRBJ2-5, with D perhaps matching TRBD1 (6 bases). The CDR3 spans 13 residues. Germline lookup yields CDR1 SQVTM and CDR2 ANQGSEA. Trimming removed 6 bases from V and 5 bases from J, with 16 bases in between. The CDR3 bases are TGCAGCGTCGCCCCAGGGGTGGGGGAGACCCAGTACTTC. Translation: CSVAPGVGETQYF.